The TCR beta chain described here comes from a study of PD-1 blockade in classical Hodgkin lymphoma. To note about this clone: Its target is unknown.

Each patient relapsed following autologous stem cell transplantation, and prior brentuximab vedotin exposure differed. The ends were cut back, 6 bases at V and 4 bases at J, with 13 bases in the middle. The germline V gene has CDR1 SGHRS and CDR2 YFSETQ. This CDR3 comprises 13 residues. The study, taken as a whole, reports: Any patient who commenced nivolumab under 1 year after ASCT was excluded. A reduction in baseline TCR diversity was reportedly seen in newly diagnosed patients relative to healthy donors. Baseline diversity in complete responders resembled that of newly diagnosed patients. CD4+ TCR diversity rose significantly by C4D1, and CD8+ TCR diversity did not.

Data came from immunoSEQ multiplex PCR; TCRdb stores just in-frame clones and leaves some out. The table lists just under 7,500 clones, roughly 71% of them singletons. The chain links TRBV5-1 to TRBJ1-2; D is ambiguous. This TCR was recovered from a human donor with classical Hodgkin lymphoma. Sequenced material: peripheral blood mononuclear cells (PBMCs), taken before the second cycle of nivolumab. The CDR3 DNA reads TGCGCCAGCACGGTTCGAAAGACCTATGGCTACACCTTC. This codes for CASTVRKTYGYTF.